This TCR beta chain was profiled in a study of cytomegalovirus exposure and HLA in healthy donors. Study at large: An earlier analysis identified more than 95 million unique TCR beta sequences in about 179 million T cells. General study points: Productive status was seen about 90% or about 30% of the time for most TCR beta V segments in an earlier analysis. Further analysis, carried out later, found HLA-associated TCR beta chains more clonally expanded than equally common other chains. Using the classifier, cytomegalovirus status was reportedly diagnosed with high specificity and sensitivity.

The PCR ran on 60 Vbeta and 13 Jbeta primers. Profiling relied on immunoSEQ multiplex PCR, and the TCRdb table lists in-frame clones only, not all of them. The sample carries roughly 100,000 clones, around 80% recorded once. A note on this clone: What it binds is not known.

CDR3 length: 16 amino acids. The V segment lost 5 bases and the J segment 4 bases; nucleotides outside the gene matches: 12. Germline-derived CDR1 and CDR2 are SGHTA and FQGNSA. The sample taken for sequencing was PBMCs. This TCR was sampled from a man aged 25 to 45 in good health and CMV-seropositive. This chain uses TRBV7-2 with TRBJ2-5, with 8 bases fitting TRBD2. CDR3 protein: CASSTQAPGGPETQYF. The CDR3 DNA sequence: TGTGCCAGCAGCACCCAAGCTCCGGGGGGGCCAGAGACCCAGTACTTC.